A single sample is the source of the 24 T cell receptor beta chains below, sequenced in a study of glioma-infiltrating T cells. Amplification of TCR alpha and beta CDR3 regions from RNA used iRepertoire nested multiplex PCR. TCRdb redid the calling of the multiplex PCR reads with MiXCR, one entry per CDR3 protein. The sample has a few thousand distinct CDR3 sequences; more than 40% are singletons. Input material: glioma tissue, nonneoplastic brain tissue, or PBMCs (not recorded which). The receptors stem from a human donor with low-grade glioma or glioblastoma, undergoing nonglioma brain surgery, or in good health (not recorded which).

Notes on this clonotype: A much larger clone lies a single base off, so this may be a read error. The genes are TRBV11-2 and TRBJ1-5, with no clear D. V gave up 1 base and J gave up 5 bases, with 6 bases separating them. The CDR3 is made up of 13 amino acids. Germline CDR1 SGHAT, CDR2 FQNNGV. The CDR3 DNA reads TGTGCCAGCAGCTTAGGCCGGTATCAGCCCCAGCATTTT. Translating it yields CASSLGRYQPQHF.

Worth noting for this clonotype: Since the CDR3 does not end with the conserved phenylalanine or tryptophan, this likely comes from a read error. The chain links TRBV5-1 to TRBJ2-5; D not resolved. V was trimmed by 4 bases and J by 3 bases, leaving 13 bases between them. CDR1 and CDR2 from the germline V gene are SGHRS and YFSETQ. The CDR3 contains 14 residues. As DNA, the CDR3 is TGCGCCAGCAGCCCTCTCGGTGGGGAAGAGACCCAGTACCTC. This translates into CASSPLGGEETQYL.

This clonotype was detected many times. The chain has TRBV12-3 or TRBV12-4 and TRBJ2-3, with 7 bases that match TRBD2. The CDR3 spans 13 residues. V shed 8 bases and J 1 base; nucleotides not matched to a gene: 3. The CDR3 here is CASVTSGTDTQYF. The CDR3 coding sequence is TGTGCCAGCGTCACTAGCGGCACAGATACGCAGTATTTT.

Note on this clonotype: It may be a read error: a sequence one base away is much more abundant. CDR3 sequence: CASSNHRDSYNGYTF. The CDR3 DNA reads as TGTGCCAGCAGTAACCACCGGGACAGTTATAATGGCTACACCTTC. This chain uses TRBV12-3 or TRBV12-4 with TRBJ1-2; TRBD1 aligns across 7 bases. Trimming cost V 5 bases and J 6 bases; bases outside gene matches: 12. The CDR3 extends over 15 amino acids.

Remarks on this clonotype: One end of the junction is discordant with germline, which a read error may explain. This chain connects TRBV7-9 to TRBJ1-1; tentatively, D is TRBD1 (5 bases). CDR1 and CDR2 from the germline V gene are SEHNR and FQNEAQ (reference sequence). The CDR3 contains 14 residues. The CDR3 sequence: CASSLTDTSPEAFF. The CDR3, as DNA: TGTGCCAGCAGCTTGACAGACACCTCACCTGAGGCTTTCTTT.

This clonotype was seen ten or more times. This chain uses TRBV4-1 with TRBJ2-7; D is unclear. This CDR3 has 14 amino acids. V was clipped by 0 bases and J by 1 base, with 7 bases between them. Germline values: CDR1 MGHRA, CDR2 YSYEKL. CDR3 coding DNA: TGCGCCAGCAGCCAAGAATACGGATCCTACGAGCAGTACTTC. Its translation is CASSQEYGSYEQYF.

CDR3 region: CASSPEREAGEQYF. CDR3 in DNA: TGTGCCAGCAGTCCTGAGCGGGAGGCGGGCGAGCAGTACTTC. The chain is built from TRBV6-2 or TRBV6-3 and TRBJ2-7; TRBD2 matches at 9 bases. Trimming at V came to 5 bases and at J to 6 bases, leaving 8 bases not matched to a gene. The CDR3 has 14 residues. Germline loops: CDR1 MNHEY, CDR2 SVGEGT.

This clonotype is medium-sized in the sample. V is TRBV7-2 and J is TRBJ2-2; a possible D gene is TRBD2 (5 bases). Germline-derived CDR1 and CDR2 are SGHTA and FQGNSA. Trimming removed 5 bases from V and 4 bases from J, with 11 bases in between. This CDR3 spans 14 amino acids. This chain's CDR3 is CASSRTRATGELFF. The CDR3 nucleotides read TGTGCCAGCAGCCGCACTAGGGCCACCGGGGAGCTGTTTTTT. Combining the CDR3 with reference TRBV7-2 and TRBJ2-2 gives the whole variable domain GAGVSQSPSNKVTEKGKDVELRCDPISGHTALYWYRQSLGQGLEFLIYFQGNSAPDKSGLPSDRFSAERTGGSVSTLTIQRTQQEDSAVYLCASSRTRATGELFFGEGSRLTVL.

This clonotype has just one count. The J gene is TRBJ2-1, the V gene TRBV6-6; 11 bases line up with TRBD2. Germline V gives CDR1 MNHNY, CDR2 SVGAGI (reference sequence). The CDR3 is 14 residues long. Unmatched junction bases numbered 5, after V lost 8 bases and J lost 5 bases. CDR3 sequence: CASSGTSGNNEQFF. CDR3 DNA: TGTGCCAGCTCCGGGACTAGCGGAAACAATGAGCAGTTCTTC.

Remarks on this clonotype: One junction end disagrees with the germline gene, perhaps due to a read error. The V call is TRBV20-1, the J call TRBJ2-1, with 9 bases that match TRBD2. CDR1 DFQATT and CDR2 SNEGSKA come from the germline V gene (reference sequence). There are 14 residues in the CDR3. In DNA form, the CDR3 reads TGCAGTGCCCAGATAGCGGGAGCGTACAATGGGCAGTTCTTC. This translates into CSAQIAGAYNGQFF.

The sample holds many counts of this clonotype. The chain links TRBV13 to TRBJ2-3; no firm D call. The germline V gene has CDR1 PRHDT and CDR2 FYEKMQ (reference sequence). This CDR3 comprises 13 residues. The V gene lost 0 bases and the J gene lost 3 bases, with 4 bases spanning the gap. CDR3 in amino acids: CASSLGPTDTQYF. The CDR3 DNA follows: TGTGCCAGCAGCTTAGGACCGACAGATACGCAGTATTTT. The full variable domain, its missing parts supplied by reference TRBV13 and TRBJ2-3, is AAGVIQSPRHLIKEKRETATLKCYPIPRHDTVYWYQQGPGQDPQFLISFYEKMQSDKGSIPDRFSAQQFSDYHSELNMSSLELGDSALYFCASSLGPTDTQYFGPGTRLTVL.

This clonotype is large by share. The V gene is TRBV7-9, the J gene TRBJ1-5; D not certain. The CDR3 totals 13 residues. CDR1 is SEHNR and CDR2 is FQNEAQ in the germline V gene (reference sequence). Between the trimmed V and J ends, which lost 3 bases and 5 bases, there was a span of 8 bases. CDR3 bases: TGTGCCAGCAGCTTTGGGGTTGATCAGCCCCAGCATTTT. This sequence encodes CASSFGVDQPQHF. Full variable domain (remainder filled in from reference TRBV7-9 and TRBJ1-5): DTGVSQNPRHKITKRGQNVTFRCDPISEHNRLYWYRQTLGQGPEFLTYFQNEAQLEKSRLLSDRFSAERPKGSFSTLEIQRTEQGDSAMYLCASSFGVDQPQHFGDGTRLSIL.

The genes are TRBV6-1 and TRBJ1-1, with D possibly being TRBD1 (5 bases). The CDR3 spans 13 residues. The germline gives CDR1 MNHNS, CDR2 SASEGT. V was cut by 6 bases and J by 5 bases, with 13 bases left in between. The CDR3 is CASSSDSVTEAFF. As DNA, the CDR3 is TGTGCCAGCAGCTCTGACAGTGTAACTGAAGCTTTCTTT.

There are many counts of this clonotype. The chain couples TRBV6-2 or TRBV6-3 to TRBJ2-7; D ambiguous. Per germline, CDR1 MNHEY and CDR2 SVGEGT. Trimming took 4 bases from V and 0 from J, leaving 10 bases between them. This CDR3 has 14 amino acids. The CDR3 bases are TGTGCCAGCAGTTCCGTGCGGAGCTCCTACGAGCAGTACTTC. Translation: CASSSVRSSYEQYF.

J is TRBJ2-5 and V is TRBV5-1; D remains unclear. Trimming took off 4 bases at V and 3 bases at J, with 13 bases between the two ends. This CDR3 is built from 14 residues. CDR1 SGHRS and CDR2 YFSETQ come from the germline V gene. The CDR3 nucleotides read TGCGCCAGCAGCCCTCTCGGTGGGGAAGAGACCCAGTACTTC. Amino acids: CASSPLGGEETQYF.

This clonotype has just a few counts. A much larger clone sits a single nucleotide away, making a read error possible. The V and J genes are TRBV7-8 and TRBJ2-3; D unclear. This CDR3 is 14 amino acids long. CDR1 and CDR2 from the germline V gene are SGHVS and FQNEAQ. The CDR3 loop is CASGLVASTDTQYF. The CDR3 coding sequence is TGTGCCAGCGGCTTAGTAGCCAGCACAGATACGCAGTATTTT.

This clonotype is large (0.1 to 1%). The chain uses TRBV6-1 and TRBJ1-1; a possible D gene is TRBD1 (6 bases). The V gene's germline CDR1 is MNHNS and CDR2 SASEGT. This CDR3 is 14 amino acids long. V shed 5 bases and J shed 1 base, with 11 bases lying between them. The CDR3 DNA sequence: TGTGCCAGCAGTAGGGGACACCAGAACACTGAAGCTTTCTTT. This sequence encodes CASSRGHQNTEAFF.

There are many counts of this clonotype. The rearrangement links TRBV5-1 to TRBJ1-1, with 10 nucleotides matching TRBD1. CDR1 is SGHRS, CDR2 YFSETQ, per germline. The CDR3 runs 14 residues. The J segment lost 3 bases and the V segment lost 7 bases, leaving 6 bases of the junction unmatched. The CDR3 loop reads CASHRDRGDTEAFF. For the CDR3, the DNA is TGCGCCAGCCACCGGGACAGGGGAGACACTGAAGCTTTCTTT.

Ten or more counts support this clonotype. This rearrangement joins TRBV10-3 to TRBJ2-7; no reliable D call. The V gene's germline CDR1 is ENHRY and CDR2 SYGVKD. The CDR3 contains 14 residues. V was shortened by 3 bases and J by 6 bases, with 15 bases between the two germline ends. The CDR3 nucleotides are TGTGCCATCAGTGAAAACCACGGCTCGGGCGAGCAGTACTTC. The encoded protein is CAISENHGSGEQYF.

This chain uses TRBV20-1 with TRBJ2-7; possibly TRBD1 or TRBD2 for D (5 bases each). The J call may be wrong; the DNA end is better matched by TRBJ2-5. The germline gives CDR1 DFQATT, CDR2 SNEGSKA (reference sequence). The CDR3 covers 13 residues. Here the CDR3 DNA reads TGCAGTGCTATAGTGGGGACGACTGAGACCCAGTACTTC. It is translated as CSAIVGTTETQYF.

As regards this clonotype: This is likely a read error, given that the CDR3 carries no conserved phenylalanine or tryptophan at its end. It is unclear where the CDR3 begins or ends on the DNA, so no DNA is shown, and the CDR3 is as TCRdb lists it. The gene calls are TRBV9 and TRBJ1-3; the table's D call TRBD1 went unverified against the DNA. Including both end residues, the CDR3 is 13 amino acids long. Looked up from germline, CDR1 is SGDLS and CDR2 is YYNGEE. This CDR3 reads CASSVARDTAMCS.

This chain joins TRBV20-1 and TRBJ2-5, with 10 bases that match TRBD2. CDR1 and CDR2 (germline): DFQATT, SNEGSKA (reference sequence). J gave up 0 bases and V 5 bases, and 6 bases lay outside the gene matches. There are 15 residues in the CDR3. The CDR3 here is CSAPDGTSDQETQYF. The CDR3 region has the DNA TGCAGTGCTCCAGATGGGACTAGCGACCAAGAGACCCAGTACTTC.

This clonotype was detected once. V gene TRBV6-1 combines with J gene TRBJ1-1; 9 bases fit TRBD1. Unmatched junction bases numbered 7, after V lost 4 bases and J lost 4 bases. Germline values: CDR1 MNHNS, CDR2 SASEGT. CDR3 length equals 15 residues. This chain's CDR3 is CASSAITGGSTEAFF. As DNA, the CDR3 is TGTGCCAGCAGTGCGATAACAGGGGGCTCCACTGAAGCTTTCTTT.

There are many counts of this clonotype. This chain joins TRBV7-2 and TRBJ2-7, with 9 bases aligning to TRBD1. CDR1 and CDR2 from the germline V gene are SGHTA and FQGNSA. Germline trimming cut 5 bases from V and 3 bases from J; bases unmatched to any gene: 8. There are 15 residues in the CDR3. CDR3 nucleotide sequence: TGTGCCAGCAGCCTTGGGGGACAGGGCTTCTACGAGCAGTACTTC. It yields the protein CASSLGGQGFYEQYF.